Given below is one T cell receptor (beta chain) in context. The CDR3 runs to 17 residues. V shed 4 bases and J 2 bases; nucleotides not matched to a gene: 13. This specimen comes from a study of blood T cell repertoires in COVID-19. Overall study context: T cells, B-cell-depleted T cells, or PBMCs provided the cDNA or gDNA that served as material.

Profiling relied on immunoSEQ multiplex PCR, and the TCRdb table lists in-frame clones only, not all of them. The data hold around 370,000 clones, with 88% observed a single time. Sequencing was done on a sample of PBMCs or T cells enriched from blood (not recorded which). The V call is TRBV5-7, the J call TRBJ1-2, with 8 nucleotides matching TRBD1. TRBV5-7 is marked as an open reading frame, function uncertain. The TCR originated in a woman between 18 and 29 years old who had recovered from COVID-19. The CDR3 here is CASSETGEMALNYGYTF. For the CDR3, the DNA is TGTGCCAGCAGCGAGACAGGGGAAATGGCCTTGAACTATGGCTACACCTTC.